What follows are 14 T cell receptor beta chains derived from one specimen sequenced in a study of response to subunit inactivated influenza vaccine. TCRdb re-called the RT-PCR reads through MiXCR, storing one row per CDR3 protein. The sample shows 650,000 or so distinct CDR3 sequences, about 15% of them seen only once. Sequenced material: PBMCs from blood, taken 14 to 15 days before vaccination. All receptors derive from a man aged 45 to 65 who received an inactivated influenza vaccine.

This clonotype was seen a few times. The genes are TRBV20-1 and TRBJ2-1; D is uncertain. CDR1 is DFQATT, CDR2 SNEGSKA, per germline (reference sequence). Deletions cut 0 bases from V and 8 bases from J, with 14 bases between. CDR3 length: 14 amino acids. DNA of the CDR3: TGCAGTGCTAGAGATGGAAAGGGTACCGATGAGCAGTTCTTC. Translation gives CSARDGKGTDEQFF.

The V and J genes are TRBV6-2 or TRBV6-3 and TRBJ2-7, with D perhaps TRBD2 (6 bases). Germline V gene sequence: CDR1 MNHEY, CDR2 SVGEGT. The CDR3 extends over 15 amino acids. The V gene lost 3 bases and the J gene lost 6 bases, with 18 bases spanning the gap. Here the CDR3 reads CASSYRGRRLREQYF. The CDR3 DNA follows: TGTGCCAGCAGTTATCGAGGGAGGAGATTACGCGAGCAGTACTTC.

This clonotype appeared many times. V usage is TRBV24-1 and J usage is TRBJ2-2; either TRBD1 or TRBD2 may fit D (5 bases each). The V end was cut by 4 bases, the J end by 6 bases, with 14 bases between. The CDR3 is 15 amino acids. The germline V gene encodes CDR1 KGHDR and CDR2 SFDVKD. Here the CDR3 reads CATSEGRGAPGELFF. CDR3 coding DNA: TGTGCCACCAGTGAAGGGCGAGGGGCACCCGGGGAGCTGTTTTTT.

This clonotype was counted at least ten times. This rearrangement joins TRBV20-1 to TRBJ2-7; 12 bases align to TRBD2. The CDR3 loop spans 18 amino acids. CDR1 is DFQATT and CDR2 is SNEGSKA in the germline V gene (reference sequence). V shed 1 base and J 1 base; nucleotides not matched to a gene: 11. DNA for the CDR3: TGCAGTGCTAGAGCTCGGACTAGCGGGAACGACCGTTCCTACGAGCAGTACTTC. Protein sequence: CSARARTSGNDRSYEQYF.

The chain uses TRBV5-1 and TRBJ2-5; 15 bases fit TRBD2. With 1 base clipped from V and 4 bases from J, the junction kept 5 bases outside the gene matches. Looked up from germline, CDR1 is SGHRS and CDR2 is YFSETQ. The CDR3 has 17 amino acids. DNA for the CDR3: TGCGCCAGCAGCTTGCCCGGACTAGCGGGAGGGGCAGAGACCCAGTACTTC. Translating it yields CASSLPGLAGGAETQYF.

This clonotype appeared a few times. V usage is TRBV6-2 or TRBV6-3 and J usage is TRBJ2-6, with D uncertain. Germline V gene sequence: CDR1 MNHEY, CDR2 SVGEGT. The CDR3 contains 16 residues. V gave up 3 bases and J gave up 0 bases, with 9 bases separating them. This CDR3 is CASSYDQASGANVLTF. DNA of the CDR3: TGTGCCAGCAGTTATGATCAGGCCTCTGGGGCCAACGTCCTGACTTTC.

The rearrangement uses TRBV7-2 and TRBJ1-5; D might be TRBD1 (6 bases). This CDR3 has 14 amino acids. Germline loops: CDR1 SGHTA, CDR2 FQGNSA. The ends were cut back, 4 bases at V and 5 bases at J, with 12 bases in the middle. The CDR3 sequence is CASSSTGPYQPQHF. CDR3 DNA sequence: TGTGCCAGCAGCTCCACAGGGCCCTATCAGCCCCAGCATTTT.

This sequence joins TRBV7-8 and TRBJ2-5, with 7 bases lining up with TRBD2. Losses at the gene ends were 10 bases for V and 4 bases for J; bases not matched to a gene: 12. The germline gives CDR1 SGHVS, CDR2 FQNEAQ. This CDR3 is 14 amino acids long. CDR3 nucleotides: TGTGCCACGAAAGGAGGGAGGGGCTTAGAGACCCAGTACTTC. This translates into CATKGGRGLETQYF.

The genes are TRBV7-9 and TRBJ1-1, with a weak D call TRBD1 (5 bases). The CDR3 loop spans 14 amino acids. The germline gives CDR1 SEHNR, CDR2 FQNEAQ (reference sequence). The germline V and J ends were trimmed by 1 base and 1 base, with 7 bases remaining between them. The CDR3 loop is CASSLEQANTEAFF. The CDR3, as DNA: TGTGCCAGCAGCTTAGAACAGGCGAACACTGAAGCTTTCTTT.

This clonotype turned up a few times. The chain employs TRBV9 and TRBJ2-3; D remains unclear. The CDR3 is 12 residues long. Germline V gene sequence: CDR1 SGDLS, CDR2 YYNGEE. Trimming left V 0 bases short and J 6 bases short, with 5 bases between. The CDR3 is CASSVETDTQYF. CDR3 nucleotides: TGTGCCAGCAGCGTAGAAACGGATACGCAGTATTTT.

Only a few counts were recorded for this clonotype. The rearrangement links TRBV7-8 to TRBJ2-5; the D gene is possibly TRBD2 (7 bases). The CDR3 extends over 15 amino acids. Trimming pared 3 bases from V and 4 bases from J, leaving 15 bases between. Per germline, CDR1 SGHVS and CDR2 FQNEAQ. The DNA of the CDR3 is TGTGCCAGCAGCTTGGGGGGGGCAGGGTCAGAGACCCAGTACTTC. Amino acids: CASSLGGAGSETQYF.

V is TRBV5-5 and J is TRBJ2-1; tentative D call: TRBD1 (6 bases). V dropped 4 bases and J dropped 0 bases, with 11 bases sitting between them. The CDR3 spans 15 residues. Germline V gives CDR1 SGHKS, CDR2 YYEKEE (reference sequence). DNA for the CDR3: TGTGCCAGCAGCGGCGGACAGTTCTCCTACAATGAGCAGTTCTTC. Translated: CASSGGQFSYNEQFF.

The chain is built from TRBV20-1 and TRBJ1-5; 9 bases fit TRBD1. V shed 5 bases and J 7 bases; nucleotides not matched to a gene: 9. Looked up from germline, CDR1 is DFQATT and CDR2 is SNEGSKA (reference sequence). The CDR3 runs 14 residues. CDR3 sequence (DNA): TGCAGTGCTGGGGACAGGGTTTCCATCCAGCCCCAGCATTTT. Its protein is CSAGDRVSIQPQHF.

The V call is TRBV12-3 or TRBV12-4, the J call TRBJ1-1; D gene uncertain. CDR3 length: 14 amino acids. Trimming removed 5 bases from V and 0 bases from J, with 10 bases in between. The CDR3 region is CASSLSELNTEAFF. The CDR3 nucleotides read TGTGCCAGCAGTCTCTCGGAGCTGAACACTGAAGCTTTCTTT.